This paragraph covers one T cell receptor beta chain sequence. Participant-reported clinical history was the basis for cohort assignment. The data originate from a study of blood T cell repertoires in COVID-19. Study overall: PBMCs, B-cell-depleted T cells, or T cells were the source of the cDNA or gDNA that made up the material.

This table comes from immunoSEQ multiplex PCR, and its TCRdb copy is limited to in-frame clones, with some not included. The data contain 320,000 or so clones, around nine tenths of them singletons. Between the trimmed V and J ends, which lost 0 bases and 2 bases, there was a span of 13 bases. The CDR3 sequence is 16 residues long. Germline values: CDR1 SGDLS, CDR2 YYNGEE. Sequenced input: PBMCs or T cells enriched from blood (not recorded which). The chain has TRBV9 and TRBJ2-3, with D perhaps matching TRBD2 (5 bases). The origin of this receptor is a man aged 25 to 40 who had recovered from COVID-19. The CDR3 DNA sequence: TGTGCCAGCAGCGTAGGAGTCTCTAGCCTCACAGATACGCAGTATTTT. Amino acid sequence: CASSVGVSSLTDTQYF.